The 28 T cell receptor beta chains reported below all come from one sample, sequenced in a study of response to subunit inactivated influenza vaccine. TCRdb redid the calling of the RT-PCR reads with MiXCR, one entry per CDR3 protein. The data contain some 500,000 distinct CDR3 sequences, about an eighth of them seen just once; the ten biggest clones take up around 14%. The sequenced sample was PBMCs from blood, obtained 45 days after vaccination. Every receptor here comes from a man aged 50-59 years who received an inactivated influenza vaccine.

V gene TRBV3-1 combines with J gene TRBJ2-3; 8 positions agree with TRBD1. Per the germline V gene, CDR1 is LGHDT and CDR2 is YNNKEL (reference sequence). This CDR3 is 16 amino acids long. After removal of 6 bases from V and 0 bases from J, the junction contained 8 bases not matched to a gene. CDR3 sequence: CASRSKTGVSTDTQYF. CDR3 DNA sequence: TGTGCCAGCAGGAGCAAGACAGGGGTCAGCACAGATACGCAGTATTTT.

The chain recombines TRBV6-2 or TRBV6-3 with TRBJ2-6; tentative D call: TRBD1 (5 bases). The CDR3 loop spans 17 amino acids. V lost 2 bases, J lost 0 bases, and 11 bases lay in between. CDR1 is MNHEY and CDR2 is SVGEGT in the germline V gene. CDR3 in DNA: TGTGCCAGCAGTTACGAGCCAGGGAACTCTGGGGCCAACGTCCTGACTTTC. It codes for CASSYEPGNSGANVLTF.

The chain has TRBV7-6 and TRBJ2-3, with D hard to call. With 4 bases removed from V and 2 bases from J, the gap between germline ends came to 13 bases. Per germline, CDR1 SGHVS and CDR2 FNYEAQ. The CDR3 consists of 15 residues. The CDR3 DNA follows: TGTGCCAGCAGCTCCGGAACGACCAACACAGATACGCAGTATTTT. Translation gives CASSSGTTNTDTQYF.

This clonotype was recorded a few times. V and J are TRBV25-1 and TRBJ2-2; 8 positions agree with TRBD1. The CDR3 totals 15 residues. Germline V gene lookup returns CDR1 MGHDK and CDR2 SYGVNS. Trimming removed 4 bases from V and 4 bases from J; junction bases left unmatched: 5. The CDR3 here is CASSVQGVGTGELFF. For the CDR3, the DNA is TGTGCCAGCAGTGTACAGGGGGTTGGCACCGGGGAGCTGTTTTTT.

This sequence joins TRBV5-1 and TRBJ2-1, with 10 bases aligning to TRBD1. V shed 5 bases and J 7 bases; nucleotides not matched to a gene: 15. Per germline, CDR1 SGHRS and CDR2 YFSETQ. CDR3 length equals 17 residues. The CDR3 region is CASSSKPGTGERNEQFF. CDR3 nucleotides: TGCGCCAGCAGTTCCAAACCCGGGACAGGGGAAAGGAATGAGCAGTTCTTC.

J is TRBJ2-5 and V is TRBV24-1, with 9 bases fitting TRBD1. Germline-derived CDR1 and CDR2 are KGHDR and SFDVKD. The CDR3 is made up of 19 amino acids. Trimming cost V 4 bases and J 5 bases; bases outside gene matches: 19. CDR3 DNA: TGTGCCACCAGTGAATCCTTTGACAGGGGGTTAAGGTCGGCGGAGACCCAGTACTTC. Translating gives CATSESFDRGLRSAETQYF.

The table lists this clonotype with a few counts. The V gene is TRBV10-3, the J gene TRBJ1-1; 7 nucleotides line up with TRBD1. The V segment lost 5 bases and the J segment 7 bases; nucleotides outside the gene matches: 1. The germline CDR1 and CDR2 sequences are ENHRY and SYGVKD. The CDR3 sequence is 11 residues long. CDR3 residues: CAISRQGEAFF. As DNA, the CDR3 is TGTGCCATCAGTAGACAGGGTGAAGCTTTCTTT.

This clonotype was counted at least ten times. The chain uses TRBV20-1 and TRBJ1-1; D not resolved. Germline V gene sequence: CDR1 DFQATT, CDR2 SNEGSKA (reference sequence). V lost 1 base and J lost 0, with 12 bases in between. The CDR3 extends over 15 amino acids. The CDR3 nucleotides are TGCAGTGCTAGAGTTCGTGTAGCCTTGAACACTGAAGCTTTCTTT. Translating it yields CSARVRVALNTEAFF.

The genes are TRBV7-8 and TRBJ2-1, with no clear D. The germline CDR1 and CDR2 sequences are SGHVS and FQNEAQ. The CDR3 sequence is 16 residues long. Trimming left V 5 bases short and J 2 bases short, with 16 bases between. The CDR3 region has the DNA TGTGCCAGCAGCCACCGCCGGACGATCCCCTACAATGAGCAGTTCTTC. This codes for CASSHRRTIPYNEQFF. Based on the CDR3 plus reference TRBV7-8 and TRBJ2-1, the full variable domain is GAGVSQSPRYKVAKRGQDVALRCDPISGHVSLFWYQQALGQGPEFLTYFQNEAQLDKSGLPSDRFFAERPEGSVSTLKIQRTQQEDSAVYLCASSHRRTIPYNEQFFGPGTRLTVL.

This chain connects TRBV4-1 to TRBJ2-5; 10 bases are shared with TRBD2. The V segment lost 3 bases and the J segment 3 bases; nucleotides outside the gene matches: 4. Germline loops: CDR1 MGHRA, CDR2 YSYEKL. CDR3 length: 15 amino acids. The CDR3 coding sequence is TGCGCCAGCAGCCACCTTAGCGGGGGGAAAGAGACCCAGTACTTC. Translated, it gives CASSHLSGGKETQYF.

The chain recombines TRBV24-1 with TRBJ2-7; no definite D call. The CDR3 loop spans 12 amino acids. V lost 1 base to trimming and J lost 4 bases, with 4 bases between them. Germline-derived CDR1 and CDR2 are KGHDR and SFDVKD. CDR3 amino acids: CATSDFGYEQYF. CDR3 DNA: TGTGCCACCAGTGATTTTGGATACGAGCAGTACTTC.

There are many counts of this clonotype. J is TRBJ1-2 and V is TRBV20-1; no reliable D call. V was pared by 0 bases and J by 5 bases, with 13 bases between. Germline CDR1 DFQATT, CDR2 SNEGSKA (reference sequence). The CDR3 contains 14 residues. CDR3 bases: TGCAGTGCTAGAGAAAAGGGAAGACCTTATGGCTACACCTTC. This codes for CSAREKGRPYGYTF.

The chain joins TRBV3-1 to TRBJ2-7, with 7 bases that match TRBD1. Germline V lookup: CDR1 LGHDT, CDR2 YNNKEL (reference sequence). V dropped 5 bases and J dropped 2; count of bases not matched to a gene: 6. There are 14 residues in the CDR3. The CDR3 protein is CASSESGTAYEQYF. CDR3 DNA: TGTGCCAGCAGCGAGAGTGGGACAGCCTACGAGCAGTACTTC.

This clonotype appeared a few times. The chain is built from TRBV4-2 and TRBJ2-1; D is perhaps TRBD2 (5 bases). CDR3 length equals 17 residues. Germline V gives CDR1 LGHNA, CDR2 YNFKEQ. With 0 bases removed from V and 1 base from J, the gap between germline ends came to 13 bases. The CDR3 sequence: CASSQDATSGSYNEQFF. The CDR3 nucleotides read TGTGCCAGCAGCCAAGACGCAACTAGTGGTTCCTACAATGAGCAGTTCTTC.

This clonotype was observed a handful of times. The V and J genes are TRBV29-1 and TRBJ2-5; perhaps TRBD1 as D (5 bases). Germline V lookup: CDR1 SQVTM, CDR2 ANQGSEA. V gave up 5 bases and J gave up 8 bases, with 18 bases separating them. CDR3 length: 13 amino acids. As DNA, the CDR3 is TGCAGCGTTCCCGACAGAAATAAGAGAACCCAGTACTTC. Its translation: CSVPDRNKRTQYF.

This clonotype was counted at least ten times. The chain combines TRBV20-1 with TRBJ2-1; D is unresolved. The germline V and J ends were trimmed by 6 bases and 2 bases, with 8 bases remaining between them. Germline V gene data show CDR1 as DFQATT and CDR2 as SNEGSKA (reference sequence). The CDR3 spans 12 residues. Here the CDR3 DNA reads TGCAGTGCCCATCACCCCTACAATGAGCAGTTCTTC. This translates into CSAHHPYNEQFF.

The CDR3 DNA sequence: TGCGCCAGCAGCCTTTGGTCTTCCGATGGGGAGACCCAGTACTTC. Protein sequence: CASSLWSSDGETQYF. The chain joins TRBV5-1 to TRBJ2-5; D is unclear. CDR3 length: 15 residues. Germline V gene lookup returns CDR1 SGHRS and CDR2 YFSETQ. V was clipped by 4 bases and J by 5 bases, with 18 bases between them. Full variable domain (rest looked up from reference TRBV5-1 and TRBJ2-5): KAGVTQTPRYLIKTRGQQVTLSCSPISGHRSVSWYQQTPGQGLQFLFEYFSETQRNKGNFPGRFSGRQFSNSRSEMNVSTLELGDSALYLCASSLWSSDGETQYFGPGTRLLVL.

This clonotype was picked up many times. The rearrangement uses TRBV24-1 and TRBJ2-1, with D perhaps given as TRBD1 or TRBD2 (6 bases each). Germline loops: CDR1 KGHDR, CDR2 SFDVKD. V was trimmed by 9 bases and J by 0 bases, leaving 11 bases between them. This CDR3 is built from 14 residues. CDR3 loop: CATAGQSSYNEQFF. CDR3 DNA: TGTGCCACCGCGGGACAAAGCTCCTACAATGAGCAGTTCTTC.

This clonotype has at least ten counts. The chain is built from TRBV7-2 and TRBJ2-1, with 8 bases identical to TRBD1. With 4 bases clipped from V and 8 bases from J, the junction kept 13 bases outside the gene matches. Germline V lookup: CDR1 SGHTA, CDR2 FQGNSA. CDR3 length: 16 residues. The CDR3 spells CASSSLGQGLTDEQFF. In DNA, the CDR3 is TGTGCCAGCAGCTCCCTAGGACAGGGTCTTACTGATGAGCAGTTCTTC.

The table lists this clonotype with a few counts. The CDR3 bases are TGTGCCAGCAGCGTAGATGGGCTAGTCGGCGAGCAGTACTTC. Amino acids: CASSVDGLVGEQYF. The V and J genes are TRBV9 and TRBJ2-7, with no clear D. The CDR3 is made up of 14 amino acids. CDR1 is SGDLS and CDR2 is YYNGEE in the germline V gene. V was clipped by 0 bases and J by 6 bases, with 13 bases between them.

The sample holds many counts of this clonotype. V is TRBV12-3 or TRBV12-4 and J is TRBJ2-3; TRBD1 is a possible D gene (6 bases). V was trimmed by 3 bases and J by 0 bases, leaving 7 bases between them. CDR3 length: 14 amino acids. The CDR3: CASSFGQSTDTQYF. CDR3 DNA: TGTGCCAGCAGTTTTGGACAGAGCACAGATACGCAGTATTTT.

This clonotype was detected a few times. The V call is TRBV5-1, the J call TRBJ2-1, with 13 bases identical to TRBD2. The CDR3 is 18 residues long. The germline gives CDR1 SGHRS, CDR2 YFSETQ. J gave up 8 bases and V 0 bases, and 11 bases lay outside the gene matches. The CDR3 sequence: CASSLVSGLAGDSDEQFF. CDR3 sequence (DNA): TGCGCCAGCAGCTTGGTTTCCGGACTAGCGGGAGATAGCGATGAGCAGTTCTTC.

The genes are TRBV28 and TRBJ1-5; D call uncertain. The CDR3 runs to 14 residues. Per the germline V gene, CDR1 is MDHEN and CDR2 is SYDVKM. V gave up 6 bases and J gave up 0 bases, with 9 bases separating them. The CDR3 DNA reads as TGTGCCAGCAGGTGGAGGGATAGCAATCAGCCCCAGCATTTT. Its translation is CASRWRDSNQPQHF.

The genes are TRBV5-1 and TRBJ2-5; 8 nucleotides match TRBD1. CDR1 and CDR2 from the germline V gene are SGHRS and YFSETQ. V lost 4 bases to trimming and J lost 5 bases; unmatched junction nucleotides: 7. The CDR3 consists of 14 residues. The CDR3 region is CASSKNRGSETQYF. The CDR3 DNA sequence: TGCGCCAGCAGCAAAAACAGGGGGAGTGAGACCCAGTACTTC.

Written as DNA, the CDR3 is TGTGCCAGCAGCCGCCAGGGGGTCGGTTATGGCTACACCTTC. As protein: CASSRQGVGYGYTF. The chain carries TRBV7-2 and TRBJ1-2; TRBD1 matches 7 bases. This CDR3 has 14 residues. Germline V gene sequence: CDR1 SGHTA, CDR2 FQGNSA. V was clipped by 5 bases and J by 5 bases; unmatched bases: 8.

This clonotype appeared once. This chain joins TRBV7-9 and TRBJ2-2; 7 bases agree with TRBD1. Germline-derived CDR1 and CDR2 are SEHNR and FQNEAQ (reference sequence). The CDR3 spans 17 residues. V gave up 1 base and J gave up 2 bases; unmatched junction bases: 7. The CDR3 here is CASSLVLGTDNTGELFF. The CDR3 DNA sequence: TGTGCCAGCAGCTTAGTTTTAGGGACAGATAACACCGGGGAGCTGTTTTTT.

The chain employs TRBV29-1 and TRBJ1-3; TRBD1 might be the D (5 bases). Trimming removed 0 bases from V and 4 bases from J, with 7 bases in between. CDR1 and CDR2 (germline): SQVTM, ANQGSEA. This CDR3 is 13 amino acids long. In nucleotides, the CDR3 is TGCAGCGTTGAAGATTGGGGCGGAAACACCATATATTTT. Translation gives CSVEDWGGNTIYF.

The chain couples TRBV10-3 to TRBJ2-7; D is tentatively TRBD1 or TRBD2 (7 bases each). V was trimmed by 10 bases and J by 6 bases, leaving 25 bases between them. CDR3 length: 15 residues. Germline assignment: CDR1 ENHRY and CDR2 SYGVKD. CDR3 in DNA: TGTGCCACCACGCCCTCAGCAGGGGGGGTCGGCGAGCAGTACTTC. Protein product: CATTPSAGGVGEQYF.